The present entry profiles one TCR beta chain with its context. Its specificity is not known. The repertoire was sequenced with immunoSEQ multiplex PCR; TCRdb's copy has only in-frame clones and lacks some. The sample lists about 960,000 clones, roughly 72% occurring once. This CDR3 region has 15 residues. Germline V CDR1 and CDR2: MNHEY, SMNVEV (reference sequence). With V trimmed by 4 bases and J by 0 bases, 4 bases remained unmatched. This sample was taken from a study of shared clonotypes between healthy human individuals. Study-wide context: Donor ages ranged 18 to 49 years: a couple of women, a few men.

Healthy HIV-negative adults with no recent acute infections or vaccinations were recruited as donors. Whole-study findings and limits: Memory subsets generally showed smaller estimated richness than naive subsets did.

Sequencing input: memory CD4+ T cells sorted from blood. Specified subset: CD45RA-negative fraction. This receptor was obtained from a man between 18 and 35 years old in good health. This rearrangement joins TRBV27 to TRBJ2-7; 9 bases align to TRBD2. The CDR3 bases are TGTGCCAGCAGTTCCGGACTAGCGCTCTCCTACGAGCAGTACTTC. Translating gives CASSSGLALSYEQYF.